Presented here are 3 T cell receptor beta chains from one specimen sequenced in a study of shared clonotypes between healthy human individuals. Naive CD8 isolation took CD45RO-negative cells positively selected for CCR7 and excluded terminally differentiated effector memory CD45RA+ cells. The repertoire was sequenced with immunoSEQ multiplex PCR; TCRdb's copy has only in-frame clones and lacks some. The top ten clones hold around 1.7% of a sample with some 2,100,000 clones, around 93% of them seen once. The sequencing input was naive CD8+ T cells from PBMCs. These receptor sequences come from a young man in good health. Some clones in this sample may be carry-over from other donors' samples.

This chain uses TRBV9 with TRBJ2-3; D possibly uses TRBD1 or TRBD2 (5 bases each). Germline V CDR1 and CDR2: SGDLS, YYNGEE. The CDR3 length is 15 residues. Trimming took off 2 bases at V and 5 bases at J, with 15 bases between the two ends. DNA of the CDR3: TGTGCCAGCAGCGTGACGGGACGCCCATTAGATACGCAGTATTTT. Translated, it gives CASSVTGRPLDTQYF.

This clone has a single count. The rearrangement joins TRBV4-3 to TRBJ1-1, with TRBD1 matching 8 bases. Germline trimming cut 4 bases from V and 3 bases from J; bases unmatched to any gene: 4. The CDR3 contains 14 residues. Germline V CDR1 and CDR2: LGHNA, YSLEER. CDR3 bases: TGCGCCAGCAGCCTAGGGACAGGTTACACTGAAGCTTTCTTT. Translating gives CASSLGTGYTEAFF.

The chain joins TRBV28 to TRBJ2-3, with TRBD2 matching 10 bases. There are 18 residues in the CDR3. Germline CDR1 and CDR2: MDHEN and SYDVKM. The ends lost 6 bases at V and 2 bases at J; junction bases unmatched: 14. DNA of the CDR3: TGTGCCAGCAGCCTCCCCCTCGGGAGCGGGGGGGACACAGATACGCAGTATTTT. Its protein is CASSLPLGSGGDTDTQYF.